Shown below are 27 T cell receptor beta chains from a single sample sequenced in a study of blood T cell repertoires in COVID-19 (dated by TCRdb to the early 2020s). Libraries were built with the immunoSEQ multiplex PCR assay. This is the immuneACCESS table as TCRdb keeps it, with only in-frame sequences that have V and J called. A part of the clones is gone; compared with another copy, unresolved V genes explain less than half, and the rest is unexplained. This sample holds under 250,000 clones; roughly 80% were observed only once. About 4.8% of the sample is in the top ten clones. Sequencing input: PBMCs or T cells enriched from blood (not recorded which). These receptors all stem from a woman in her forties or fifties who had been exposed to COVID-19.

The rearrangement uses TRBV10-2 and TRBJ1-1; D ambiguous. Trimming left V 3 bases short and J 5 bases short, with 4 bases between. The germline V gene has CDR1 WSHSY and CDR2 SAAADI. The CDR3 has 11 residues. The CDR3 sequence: CASSDTTEAFF. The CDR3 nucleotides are TGCGCCAGCAGTGATACTACTGAAGCTTTCTTT.

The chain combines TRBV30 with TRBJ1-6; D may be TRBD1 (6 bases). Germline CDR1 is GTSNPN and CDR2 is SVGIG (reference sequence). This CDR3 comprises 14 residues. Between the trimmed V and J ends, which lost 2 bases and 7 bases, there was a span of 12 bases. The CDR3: CAWSTGRWNSPLHF. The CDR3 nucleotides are TGTGCCTGGAGTACAGGGAGATGGAATTCACCCCTCCACTTT. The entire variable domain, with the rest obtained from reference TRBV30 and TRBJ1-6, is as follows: SQTIHQWPATLVQPVGSPLSLECTVEGTSNPNLYWYRQAAGRGLQLLFYSVGIGQISSEVPQNLSASRPQDRQFILSSKKLLLSDSGFYLCAWSTGRWNSPLHFGNGTRLTVT.

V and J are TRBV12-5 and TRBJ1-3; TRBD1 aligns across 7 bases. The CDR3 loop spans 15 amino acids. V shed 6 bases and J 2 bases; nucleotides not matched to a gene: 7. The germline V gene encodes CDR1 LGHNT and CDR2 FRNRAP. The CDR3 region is CASGTGDQTGNTIYF. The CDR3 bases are TGTGCTAGTGGCACAGGGGACCAAACTGGAAACACCATATATTTT.

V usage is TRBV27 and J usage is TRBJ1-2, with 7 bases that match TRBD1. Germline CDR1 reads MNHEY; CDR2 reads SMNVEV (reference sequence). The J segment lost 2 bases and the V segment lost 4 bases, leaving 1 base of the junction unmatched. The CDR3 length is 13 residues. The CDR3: CASSSTGNYGYTF. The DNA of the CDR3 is TGTGCCAGCAGTTCGACAGGGAACTATGGCTACACCTTC.

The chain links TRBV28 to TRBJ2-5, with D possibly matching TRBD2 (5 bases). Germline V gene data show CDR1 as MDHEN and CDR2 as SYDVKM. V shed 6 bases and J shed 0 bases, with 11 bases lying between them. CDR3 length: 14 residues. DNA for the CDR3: TGTGCCAGCAGCCTACCGGGGTACCAAGAGACCCAGTACTTC. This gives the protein CASSLPGYQETQYF. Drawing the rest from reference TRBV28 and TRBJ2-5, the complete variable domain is DVKVTQSSRYLVKRTGEKVFLECVQDMDHENMFWYRQDPGLGLRLIYFSYDVKMKEKGDIPEGYSVSREKKERFSLILESASTNQTSMYLCASSLPGYQETQYFGPGTRLLVL.

The CDR3 spells CAIRDPGKRAENTEAFF. The DNA for the CDR3 is TGTGCCATCAGGGATCCAGGGAAAAGGGCCGAGAACACTGAAGCTTTCTTT. This sequence joins TRBV10-3 and TRBJ1-1, with D perhaps matching TRBD1 (5 bases). V lost 6 bases to trimming and J lost 1 base, with 21 bases between them. The germline V gene encodes CDR1 ENHRY and CDR2 SYGVKD. CDR3 length equals 17 residues.

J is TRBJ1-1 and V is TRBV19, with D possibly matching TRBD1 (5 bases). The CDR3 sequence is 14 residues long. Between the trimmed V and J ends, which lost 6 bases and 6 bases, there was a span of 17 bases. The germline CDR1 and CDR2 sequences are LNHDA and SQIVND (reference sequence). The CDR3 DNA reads TGTGCCAGTAGAGCCGCAGGGTCATACCCTGAAGCTTTCTTT. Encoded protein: CASRAAGSYPEAFF.

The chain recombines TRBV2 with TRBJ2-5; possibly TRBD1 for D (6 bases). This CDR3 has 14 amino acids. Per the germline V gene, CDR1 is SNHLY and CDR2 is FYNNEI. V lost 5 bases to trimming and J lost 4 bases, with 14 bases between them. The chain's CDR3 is CASSRQGTGETQYF. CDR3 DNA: TGTGCCAGCAGTCGTCAGGGGACGGGAGAGACCCAGTACTTC. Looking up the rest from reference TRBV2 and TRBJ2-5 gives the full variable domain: EPEVTQTPSHQVTQMGQEVILRCVPISNHLYFYWYRQILGQKVEFLVSFYNNEISEKSEIFDDQFSVERPDGSNFTLKIRSTKLEDSAMYFCASSRQGTGETQYFGPGTRLLVL.

CDR3 coding DNA: TGTGCCAGCCTATTCAGACAGGATAATTCACCCCTCCACTTT. Translation gives CASLFRQDNSPLHF. The chain couples TRBV2 to TRBJ1-6, with D maybe TRBD1 (6 bases). The germline V gene has CDR1 SNHLY and CDR2 FYNNEI. Deletions cut 8 bases from V and 5 bases from J, with 13 bases between. This CDR3 contains 14 residues.

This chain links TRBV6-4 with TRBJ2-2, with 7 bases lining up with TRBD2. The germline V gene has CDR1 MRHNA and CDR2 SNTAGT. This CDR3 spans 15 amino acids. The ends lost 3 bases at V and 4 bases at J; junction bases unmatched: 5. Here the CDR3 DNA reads TGTGCCAGCAGTGAAAACTCGGGGGGCACCGGGGAGCTGTTTTTT. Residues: CASSENSGGTGELFF.

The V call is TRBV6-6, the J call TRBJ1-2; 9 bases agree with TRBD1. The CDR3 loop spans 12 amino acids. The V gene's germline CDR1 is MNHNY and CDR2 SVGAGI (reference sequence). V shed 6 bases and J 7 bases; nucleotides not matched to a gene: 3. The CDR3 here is CASSQTGGGYTF. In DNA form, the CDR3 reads TGTGCCAGCAGCCAGACAGGGGGTGGCTACACCTTC.

The CDR3 protein is CASSQKSTPGSTGELFF. CDR3 DNA: TGCGCCAGCAGCCAAAAATCGACACCGGGGAGCACCGGGGAGCTGTTTTTT. V is TRBV4-3 and J is TRBJ2-2; D perhaps matches TRBD2 (5 bases). In germline, CDR1 is LGHNA, CDR2 YSLEER. This CDR3 region has 17 residues. V was clipped by 2 bases and J by 4 bases, with 17 bases between them.

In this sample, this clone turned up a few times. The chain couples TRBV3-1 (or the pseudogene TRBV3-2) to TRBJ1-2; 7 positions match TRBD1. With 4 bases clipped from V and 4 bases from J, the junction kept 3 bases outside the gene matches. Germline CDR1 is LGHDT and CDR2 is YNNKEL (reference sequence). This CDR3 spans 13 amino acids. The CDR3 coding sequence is TGTGCCAGCAGCCTCGGGACAGCCTATGGCTACACCTTC. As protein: CASSLGTAYGYTF.

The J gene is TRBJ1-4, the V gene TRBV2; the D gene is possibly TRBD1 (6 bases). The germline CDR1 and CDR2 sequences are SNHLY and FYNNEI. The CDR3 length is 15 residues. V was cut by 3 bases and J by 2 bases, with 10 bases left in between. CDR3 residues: CASSDRGQTNEKLFF. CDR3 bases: TGTGCCAGCAGTGACCGAGGACAGACTAATGAAAAACTGTTTTTT.

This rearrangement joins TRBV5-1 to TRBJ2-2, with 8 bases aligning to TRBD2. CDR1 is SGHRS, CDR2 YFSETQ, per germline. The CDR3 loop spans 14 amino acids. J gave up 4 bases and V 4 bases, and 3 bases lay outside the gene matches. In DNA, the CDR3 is TGCGCCAGCAGCCCCGGGGGGGGCACCGGGGAGCTGTTTTTT. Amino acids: CASSPGGGTGELFF.

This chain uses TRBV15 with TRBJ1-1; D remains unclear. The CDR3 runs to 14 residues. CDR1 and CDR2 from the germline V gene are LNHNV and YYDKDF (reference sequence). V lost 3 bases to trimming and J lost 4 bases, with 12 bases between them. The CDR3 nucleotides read TGTGCCACCAGCAGGAAGATCGGGGTCACTGAAGCTTTCTTT. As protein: CATSRKIGVTEAFF.

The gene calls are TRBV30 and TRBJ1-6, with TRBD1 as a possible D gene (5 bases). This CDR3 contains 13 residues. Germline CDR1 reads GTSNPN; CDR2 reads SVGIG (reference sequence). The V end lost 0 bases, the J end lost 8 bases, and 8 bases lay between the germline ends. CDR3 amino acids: CAWSVGADSPLHF. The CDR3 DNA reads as TGTGCCTGGAGTGTAGGGGCAGATTCACCCCTCCACTTT.

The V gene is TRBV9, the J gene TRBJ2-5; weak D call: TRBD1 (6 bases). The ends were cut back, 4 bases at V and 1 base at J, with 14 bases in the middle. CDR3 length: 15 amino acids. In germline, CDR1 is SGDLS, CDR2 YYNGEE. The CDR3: CASSPDPGVQETQYF. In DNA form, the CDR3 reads TGTGCCAGCAGCCCCGACCCAGGGGTCCAAGAGACCCAGTACTTC.

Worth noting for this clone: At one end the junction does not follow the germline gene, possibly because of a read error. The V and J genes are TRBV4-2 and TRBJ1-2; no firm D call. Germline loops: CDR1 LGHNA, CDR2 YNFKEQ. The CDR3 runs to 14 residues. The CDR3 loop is CASSQVENDYGYTF. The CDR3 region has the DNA TGTGCCAGCAGTCAAGTAGAGAATGACTATGGCTACACCTTC.

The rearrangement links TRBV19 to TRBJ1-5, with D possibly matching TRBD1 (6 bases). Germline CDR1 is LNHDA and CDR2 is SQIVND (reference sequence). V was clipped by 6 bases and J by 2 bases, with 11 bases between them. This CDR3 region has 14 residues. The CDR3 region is CASRYSGGNQPQHF. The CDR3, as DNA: TGTGCCAGTAGGTACTCAGGGGGCAATCAGCCCCAGCATTTT.

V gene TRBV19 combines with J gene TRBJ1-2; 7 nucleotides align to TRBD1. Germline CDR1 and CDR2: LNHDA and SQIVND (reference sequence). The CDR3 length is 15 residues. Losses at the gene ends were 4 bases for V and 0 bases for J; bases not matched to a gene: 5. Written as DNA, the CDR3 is TGTGCCAGTAGTAGCCGGGACAGAGCTAACTATGGCTACACCTTC. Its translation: CASSSRDRANYGYTF.

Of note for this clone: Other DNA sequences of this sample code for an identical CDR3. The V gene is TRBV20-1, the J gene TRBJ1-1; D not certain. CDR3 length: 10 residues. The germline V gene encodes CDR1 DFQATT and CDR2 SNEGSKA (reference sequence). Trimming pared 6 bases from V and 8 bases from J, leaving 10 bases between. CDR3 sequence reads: CSARRTEAFF. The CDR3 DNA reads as TGCAGTGCCCGCAGAACGGAAGCTTTCTTT.

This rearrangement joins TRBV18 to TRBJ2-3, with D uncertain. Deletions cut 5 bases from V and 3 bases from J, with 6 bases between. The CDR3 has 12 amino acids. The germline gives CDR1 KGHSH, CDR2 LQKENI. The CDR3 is CASSFQTDTQYF. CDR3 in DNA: TGTGCCAGCTCATTCCAGACAGATACGCAGTATTTT.

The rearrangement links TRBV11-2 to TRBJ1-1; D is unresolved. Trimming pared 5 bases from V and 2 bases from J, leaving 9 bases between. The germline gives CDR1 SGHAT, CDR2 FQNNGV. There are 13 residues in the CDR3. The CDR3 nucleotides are TGTGCCAGCAGCCCCTACGGTAACACTGAAGCTTTCTTT. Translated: CASSPYGNTEAFF.

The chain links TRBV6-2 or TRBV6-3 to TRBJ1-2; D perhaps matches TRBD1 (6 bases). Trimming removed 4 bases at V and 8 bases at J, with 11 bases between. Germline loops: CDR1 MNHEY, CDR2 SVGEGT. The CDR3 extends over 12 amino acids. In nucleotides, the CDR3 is TGTGCCAGCAGTTGGGGGCTCGGGGGCTACACCTTC. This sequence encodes CASSWGLGGYTF.

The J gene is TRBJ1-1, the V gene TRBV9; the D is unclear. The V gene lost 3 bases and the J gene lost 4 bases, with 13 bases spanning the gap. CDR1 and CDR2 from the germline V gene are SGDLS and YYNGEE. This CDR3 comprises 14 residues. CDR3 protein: CASSAQPGSTEAFF. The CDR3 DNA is TGTGCCAGCAGCGCTCAACCCGGGAGCACTGAAGCTTTCTTT.

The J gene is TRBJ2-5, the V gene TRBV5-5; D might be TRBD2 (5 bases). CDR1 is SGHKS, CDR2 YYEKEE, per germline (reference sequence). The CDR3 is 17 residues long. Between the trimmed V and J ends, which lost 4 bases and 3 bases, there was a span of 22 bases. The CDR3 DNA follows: TGTGCCAGCAGCCCGGCGTCCTCAGTTTGGGGAGAAGAGACCCAGTACTTC. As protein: CASSPASSVWGEETQYF.